Below, one T cell receptor (beta chain) is given with its context. As yet, its antigen is unknown. This sample was included in a study of PD-1 blockade in classical Hodgkin lymphoma. Study-wide results and limits: Baseline TCR diversity was reportedly lower in newly diagnosed patients than healthy donors. Significant TCR diversity gains by C4D1 occurred in CD4+ but not CD8+ cells.

Each patient relapsed following autologous stem cell transplantation, and prior brentuximab vedotin exposure differed. Repertoires were generated with immunoSEQ multiplex PCR, while TCRdb's copy carries only in-frame clones and drops some. The data show 35,000 to 40,000 clones, about 90% seen once. Sequenced material: peripheral blood mononuclear cells (PBMCs), taken before the second cycle of nivolumab. The TCR was taken from a human donor with classical Hodgkin lymphoma.

CDR3: CASSFVSAAGELFF. CDR3 sequence (DNA): TGTGCCAGCAGCTTTGTTTCGGCCGCAGGGGAGCTGTTTTTT. The chain is built from TRBV7-9 and TRBJ2-2; D remains unclear. This CDR3 is 14 amino acids long. The V end was cut by 3 bases, the J end by 8 bases, with 13 bases between. The germline CDR1 and CDR2 sequences are SEHNR and FQNEAQ (reference sequence).